This TCR beta chain is from a study of CD4 T cells in relation to SARS-CoV-2 and coronaviruses. The wider study: After roughly 11 days of antigen culture, PBMC TCR beta CDR3s were sequenced. Points from the study as a whole: Each donor contributed either pre-pandemic or post-infection samples, not both.

Produced via immunoSEQ multiplex PCR; TCRdb's table is partial and in-frame only. Found here are roughly 18,000 clones, approximately 82% of them singletons; the top ten hold roughly a fifth. From germline, CDR1 is LNHDA and CDR2 SQIVND (reference sequence). The CDR3 is made up of 11 amino acids. This clone was found once. Its antigen is still unknown. CD4+ T cells from unexposed donors were obtained before the COVID-19 pandemic (2011-2018). CD4+ T cells were isolated from the cells after 10 days of culture. The specimen sequenced was CD4+ T cells from PBMCs, cultured in vitro. This clonotype originated in a human donor in good health. The chain couples TRBV19 to TRBJ2-7; TRBD1 agrees at 7 bases. Written as DNA, the CDR3 is TGTGCGACAGGGCCCACCTACGAGCAGTACTTC. Amino acids: CATGPTYEQYF. The entire variable domain, with the rest obtained from reference TRBV19 and TRBJ2-7, is as follows: DGGITQSPKYLFRKEGQNVTLSCEQNLNHDAMYWYRQDPGQGLRLIYYSQIVNDFQKGDIAEGYSVSREKKESFPLTVTSAQKNPTAFYLCATGPTYEQYFGPGTRLTVT.